The 6 T cell receptor beta chains below come from one sample, sequenced in a study of blood T cell repertoires in COVID-19. Libraries were prepared by immunoSEQ multiplex PCR; TCRdb keeps only in-frame clonotypes and omits some of them. The sample yields over 450,000 clones, roughly 89% seen once. Sample: peripheral blood. These receptors came from a man aged 18 to 35 with COVID-19, enrolled during active disease.

The chain uses TRBV9 and TRBJ2-5; TRBD2 matches 10 bases. The CDR3 covers 15 residues. Germline lookup yields CDR1 SGDLS and CDR2 YYNGEE. V trimming: 3 bases; J trimming: 2 bases; junction bases outside the gene matches: 4. The CDR3 is CASSGAGGRQETQYF. CDR3 nucleotide sequence: TGTGCCAGCAGCGGAGCGGGGGGGCGGCAAGAGACCCAGTACTTC.

The rearrangement uses TRBV18 and TRBJ2-7; TRBD2 matches at 9 bases. Germline values: CDR1 KGHSH, CDR2 LQKENI. This CDR3 is 15 amino acids long. V shed 4 bases, J shed 1 base, and the junction held 5 bases outside the gene matches. CDR3 in amino acids: CASSLRLADSYEQYF. The CDR3 DNA reads as TGTGCCAGCTCACTAAGACTAGCGGATTCCTACGAGCAGTACTTC.

The chain uses TRBV5-1 and TRBJ2-2; 9 bases fit TRBD1. V lost 4 bases to trimming and J lost 5 bases; unmatched junction nucleotides: 9. Germline assignment: CDR1 SGHRS and CDR2 YFSETQ. The CDR3 sequence is 16 residues long. The CDR3 DNA reads as TGCGCCAGCAGCATCAGGACAGGGGAGGTAACCGGGGAGCTGTTTTTT. It yields the protein CASSIRTGEVTGELFF.

The J gene is TRBJ1-1, the V gene TRBV7-9, with D possibly TRBD1 on 6 matching bases. Germline loops: CDR1 SEHNR, CDR2 FQNEAQ (reference sequence). This CDR3 is 15 amino acids long. The germline V and J ends were trimmed by 5 bases and 4 bases, with 17 bases remaining between them. The CDR3 bases are TGTGCCAGCAGCCCCCGGGGTGGGGGCTCCACTGAAGCTTTCTTT. This sequence encodes CASSPRGGGSTEAFF.

This clone appeared once. As DNA, the CDR3 is TGTGCCATCGGGGGGACTTCCGGGGAGCTGTTTTTT. This translates into CAIGGTSGELFF. This chain links TRBV10-3 with TRBJ2-2; a weak D match, TRBD2 (6 bases). V was pared by 8 bases and J by 6 bases, with 10 bases between. Germline-derived CDR1 and CDR2 are ENHRY and SYGVKD. CDR3 length equals 12 residues.

This chain connects TRBV6-5 to TRBJ2-5, with D unclear. Trimming took off 8 bases at V and 2 bases at J, with 12 bases between the two ends. The CDR3 contains 13 residues. Per the germline V gene, CDR1 is MNHEY and CDR2 is SVGAGI. This chain's CDR3 is CASVKTKQETQYF. CDR3 coding DNA: TGTGCCAGCGTTAAGACAAAACAAGAGACCCAGTACTTC.